This T cell receptor beta chain was documented in a study of post-analysis software for immune sequencing data (dated by TCRdb to the mid-2010s). Some background on the complete study: Relapsing-remitting, secondary progressive and progressive-relapsing multiple sclerosis were recorded as disease courses, and subtype annotation was lacking for some patients. Patient repertoires were compared against around 10 previously published healthy control repertoires from donors aged about 6 to 28 years. A subset of samples was prepared in parallel using single-end sample barcoding, then pooled and co-amplified after Illumina adapter ligation.

This clonotype was counted at least ten times. The antigen it binds to is not known. Base qualities are not recorded, but no much larger clone differs from it by a single base. Broad study findings and their caveats: Direct clustering with F measure revealed strong co-clustering of samples prepared in the same batch, which led to a batch-effect correction. Significantly higher frequencies in patients than in controls were found for about 5 TRBV segments, including TRBV5-6, TRBV5-1 and TRBV20-1. The multiple sclerosis patient group was slightly younger than the control group. Normalized Chao1 diversity was significantly lower in multiple sclerosis patients than controls, suggesting substantial peripheral T-cell clonal expansion.

To demonstrate the VDJtools post-analysis software, the study profiled TCR beta repertoires from the peripheral blood of some 13 young patients with multiple sclerosis. The multiple sclerosis patients were children and adolescents between roughly 6 and 17 years of age. Libraries came from PCR. Sequencing was performed on an Illumina HiSeq 2500. To reduce PCR and sequencing biases, unique molecular identifiers were built into the TCR beta cDNA libraries. Every 1 to 10 million input T cells yielded 500,000 or so cDNA molecules, meaning each molecule approximated one T cell. The patient libraries were prepared and sequenced using the same protocol as the earlier healthy control dataset. Samples belonging to the same batch were prepared together, multiplexed and sequenced on a shared HiSeq lane. Per the authors' processing: Raw barcoded reads were processed with MIGEC, and single-read molecular identifier groups were discarded before consensus assembly and CDR3 extraction. Clonotype tables were post-analysed with VDJtools, normalizing diversity by down-sampling all datasets to the smallest sample size. In repertoire overlap clustering, CDR3 amino acid sequences, but not nucleotide sequences, were matched to correct batch-related cross-sample contamination. TCRdb ran its own pipeline on the public reads, namely fastp trimming at Q25 and MiXCR clone calling, and kept in-frame beta chains. Rows are unified per CDR3 protein, each entry keeping the most common DNA and genes. Clone size and V and J calls follow TCRdb, not the original study. For this sample there are hundreds of thousands of distinct CDR3 sequences; about 32% appear just once. The top ten constitute 0.55% to 0.65% of the sample.

The V and J ends are trimmed by 4 bases and 0 bases, leaving 15 bases between them. The germline V gene (reference sequence) provides CDR1 DFQATT and CDR2 SNEGSKA. Its CDR3 holds 15 amino acids, cysteine through phenylalanine. Of the read, only the CDR3 DNA is kept; its 45 bases are in frame from base 1. Material: blood. This receptor chain uses TRBV20-1 and TRBJ2-5; the D gene is perhaps TRBD2, on 5 matching bases. The sequence was collected from a girl aged 5 to 17 with multiple sclerosis. In nucleotide form, the sequence is TGCAGTGCTACCCCAAGCGGAGCGTACCAAGAGACCCAGTACTTC. The encoded protein is CSATPSGAYQETQYF.